This T cell receptor (beta chain) emerged from a study of shared clonotypes between healthy human individuals. The CDR3 extends over 13 amino acids. The V gene's germline CDR1 is SGHAT and CDR2 FQNNGV. The V and J ends lost 4 bases and 2 bases respectively, with 8 bases between them. Here immunoSEQ multiplex PCR was the method, and the copy in TCRdb shows in-frame clones only, minus some. The profile covers 740,000 or so clones, with about three quarters appearing a single time and around 1.8% taken by the ten largest. In this sample, this clone turned up once. Its antigen remains unknown. Everyone who donated was a Caucasian adult who lived in Nashville, Tennessee. General study points: Rarefaction exposed incomplete sorted-subset sequencing despite large depth. Richness estimates generally favored naive over memory subsets.

The sequence was collected from a woman aged 30 to 39 in good health. The source material was memory CD4+ T cells sorted from blood. Specified subset: CD45RA-negative fraction. The chain couples TRBV11-2 to TRBJ2-5; D call uncertain. The CDR3 sequence: CASSSVEQETQYF. In DNA form, the CDR3 reads TGTGCCAGCAGCTCCGTAGAGCAAGAGACCCAGTACTTC. The variable domain in full, with the rest retrieved from reference TRBV11-2 and TRBJ2-5, is EAGVAQSPRYKIIEKRQSVAFWCNPISGHATLYWYQQILGQGPKLLIQFQNNGVVDDSQLPKDRFSAERLKGVDSTLKIQPAKLEDSAVYLCASSSVEQETQYFGPGTRLLVL.